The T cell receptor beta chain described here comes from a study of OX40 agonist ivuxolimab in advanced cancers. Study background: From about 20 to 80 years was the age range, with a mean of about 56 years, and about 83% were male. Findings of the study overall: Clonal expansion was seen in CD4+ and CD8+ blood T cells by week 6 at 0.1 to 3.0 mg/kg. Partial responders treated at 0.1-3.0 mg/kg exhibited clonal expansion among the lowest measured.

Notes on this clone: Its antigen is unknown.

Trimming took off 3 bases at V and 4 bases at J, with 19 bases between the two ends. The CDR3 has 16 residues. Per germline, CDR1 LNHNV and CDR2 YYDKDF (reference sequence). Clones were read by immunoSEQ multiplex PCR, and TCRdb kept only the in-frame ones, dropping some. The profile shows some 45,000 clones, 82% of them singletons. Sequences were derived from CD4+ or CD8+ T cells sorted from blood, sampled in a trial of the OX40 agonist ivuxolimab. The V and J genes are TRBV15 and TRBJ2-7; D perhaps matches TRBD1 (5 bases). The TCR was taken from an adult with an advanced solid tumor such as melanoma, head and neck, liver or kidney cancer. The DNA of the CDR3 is TGTGCCACCAGCAGTGGGGCACTTGGGCAATTTTACGAGCAGTACTTC. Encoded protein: CATSSGALGQFYEQYF.